The clone carrying this T cell receptor beta chain was seen ten or more times. What it binds is not known. These data belong to a study of glioma-infiltrating T cells. Amplification of TCR alpha and beta CDR3 regions from RNA used iRepertoire nested multiplex PCR. Input was roughly 100-450 ng of tissue mRNA or PBMC total RNA. TCRdb independently ran MiXCR on the multiplex PCR reads; one entry per CDR3 protein. Altogether tens of thousands of distinct CDR3 sequences are present, roughly 23% being singletons, with the ten largest covering approximately 7%. V was trimmed by 1 base and J by 7 bases, leaving 9 bases between them. The CDR3 has 13 residues. The germline CDR1 and CDR2 sequences are LNHDA and SQIVND (reference sequence). General study findings and limits: CDR3 overlap between tissue and blood was very small. Gliomas, especially low-grade, showed above-expected tissue-blood divergence; non-neoplastic patients showed below.

What was sequenced was glioma tissue, nonneoplastic brain tissue, or PBMCs (not recorded which). This TCR was recovered from a human donor with low-grade glioma or glioblastoma, undergoing nonglioma brain surgery, or in good health (not recorded which). V gene TRBV19 combines with J gene TRBJ2-3; no clear D gene. CDR3 in amino acids: CASSIASFNTQYF. In DNA, the CDR3 is TGTGCCAGTAGTATAGCATCGTTTAATACGCAGTATTTT.